Following are 4 T cell receptor beta chains from one sample sequenced in a study of early T cells in non-severe SARS-CoV-2 infection. Via MiXCR, TCRdb re-called the 5' RACE reads, giving one row per CDR3 protein. The table has over 60,000 distinct CDR3 sequences, roughly 9.1% seen once; the top ten hold 7.6%. This sample comprised whole blood, obtained at baseline. Receptors were obtained from an adult who was a healthcare worker with PCR-confirmed SARS-CoV-2 infection or an uninfected control (not recorded which).

Ten or more counts support this clonotype. The CDR3 here is CASSLPLAADTQYF. Here the CDR3 DNA reads TGTGCCAGCAGCTTGCCCCTGGCAGCAGATACGCAGTATTTT. The V and J genes are TRBV5-4 and TRBJ2-3; D remains ambiguous. The CDR3 contains 14 residues. The germline V and J ends were trimmed by 1 base and 4 bases, with 10 bases remaining between them. Germline V gene data show CDR1 as SGHNT and CDR2 as YYREEE (reference sequence).

The chain carries TRBV7-2 and TRBJ2-5; 9 positions match TRBD2. CDR3 length equals 16 residues. Germline CDR1 SGHTA, CDR2 FQGNSA. V lost 1 base, J lost 0 bases, and 3 bases stayed unmatched. Here the CDR3 reads CASSLGIAGDQETQYF. The CDR3 region has the DNA TGTGCCAGCAGCTTAGGGATAGCGGGGGACCAAGAGACCCAGTACTTC.

This clonotype appeared many times. The gene calls are TRBV7-9 and TRBJ2-2; D not resolved. With 5 bases removed from V and 2 bases from J, the gap between germline ends came to 6 bases. The CDR3 extends over 13 amino acids. From germline, CDR1 is SEHNR and CDR2 FQNEAQ (reference sequence). The CDR3 DNA reads TGTGCCAGCAGCCAACCTAACACCGGGGAGCTGTTTTTT. Translating it yields CASSQPNTGELFF.

The V gene is TRBV7-9, the J gene TRBJ2-7; 7 bases agree with TRBD1. CDR1 SEHNR and CDR2 FQNEAQ come from the germline V gene (reference sequence). The CDR3 contains 14 residues. Unmatched junction bases numbered 11, after V lost 6 bases and J lost 6 bases. Here the CDR3 DNA reads TGTGCCAGCAGTTTTTCCGGGACAGTCTCCGAGCAGTACTTC. Its translation is CASSFSGTVSEQYF.